The 27 T cell receptor beta chains listed next were all sequenced from one sample in a study of identical twins. TCRdb passed the 5' RACE reads through MiXCR, listing each CDR3 protein once. This repertoire shows some 710,000 distinct CDR3 sequences, 6.1% found once; its top ten account for around 1.7%. Sequenced: naive T cells sorted from blood. The receptors were sampled from a man aged 18 to 30 in good health.

This clonotype was detected only a few times. This rearrangement joins TRBV11-2 to TRBJ2-7, with a possible D match to TRBD2 (6 bases). The CDR3 loop spans 14 amino acids. CDR1 and CDR2 (germline): SGHAT, FQNNGV. V lost 0 bases to trimming and J lost 3 bases, with 9 bases between them. DNA of the CDR3: TGTGCCAGCAGCTTAGATCACGGGGGCTACGAGCAGTACTTC. This translates into CASSLDHGGYEQYF. The variable domain in full, completed from reference TRBV11-2 and TRBJ2-7, reads EAGVAQSPRYKIIEKRQSVAFWCNPISGHATLYWYQQILGQGPKLLIQFQNNGVVDDSQLPKDRFSAERLKGVDSTLKIQPAKLEDSAVYLCASSLDHGGYEQYFGPGTRLTVT.

This sequence joins TRBV2 and TRBJ1-4; D is unclear. Germline CDR1 SNHLY, CDR2 FYNNEI. The CDR3 runs to 13 residues. V was trimmed by 7 bases and J by 7 bases, leaving 13 bases between them. The CDR3 sequence: CASKAEFREKLFF. The DNA for the CDR3 is TGTGCCAGCAAGGCGGAATTTCGTGAAAAACTGTTTTTT.

This clonotype was observed many times. V and J are TRBV4-2 and TRBJ2-1; a weak D match, TRBD2 (5 bases). The CDR3 has 17 residues. The V and J ends lost 2 bases and 0 bases respectively, with 14 bases between them. Germline V gene lookup returns CDR1 LGHNA and CDR2 YNFKEQ. This CDR3 is CASSQSPLRASYNEQFF. The CDR3 bases are TGTGCCAGCAGCCAATCACCCCTGCGGGCCTCCTACAATGAGCAGTTCTTC.

This clonotype was seen a few times. CDR3 protein: CASSPFPGQTYNEQFF. The CDR3 region has the DNA TGTGCCAGCTCACCTTTTCCGGGACAGACCTACAATGAGCAGTTCTTC. The chain recombines TRBV18 with TRBJ2-1; 7 nucleotides match TRBD1. The CDR3 contains 16 residues. V trimming: 3 bases; J trimming: 2 bases; junction bases outside the gene matches: 7. Per germline, CDR1 KGHSH and CDR2 LQKENI.

There are a few counts of this clonotype. The chain combines TRBV11-2 with TRBJ1-3; no clear D gene. V was trimmed by 2 bases and J by 6 bases, leaving 11 bases between them. Per germline, CDR1 SGHAT and CDR2 FQNNGV. The CDR3 is 14 amino acids. The CDR3 reads CASSLRPQSNTIYF. CDR3 DNA sequence: TGTGCCAGCAGCTTACGGCCCCAGTCAAACACCATATATTTT.

This clonotype was counted ten times or more. The chain joins TRBV12-3 or TRBV12-4 to TRBJ2-4, with D perhaps matching TRBD1 or TRBD2 (5 bases each). The CDR3 sequence is 14 residues long. The V gene lost 7 bases and the J gene lost 3 bases, with 13 bases spanning the gap. The chain's CDR3 is CASTSGPLKNIQYF. The DNA for the CDR3 is TGTGCCAGCACTTCGGGACCTCTCAAAAACATTCAGTACTTC.

V is TRBV20-1 and J is TRBJ2-5; no firm D call. Deletions cut 6 bases from V and 5 bases from J, with 13 bases between. The CDR3 totals 12 residues. Germline V CDR1 and CDR2: DFQATT, SNEGSKA (reference sequence). The CDR3 is CSARRSPETQYF. In nucleotides, the CDR3 is TGCAGTGCCAGGCGGTCACCCGAGACCCAGTACTTC.

The chain links TRBV7-9 to TRBJ1-6; D remains ambiguous. Trimming cost V 1 base and J 7 bases, with 5 bases left between them. The CDR3 has 13 residues. Germline CDR1 reads SEHNR; CDR2 reads FQNEAQ (reference sequence). CDR3 DNA: TGTGCCAGCAGCTTAGATTCCAATTCACCCCTCCACTTT. Translated, it gives CASSLDSNSPLHF.

This clonotype came up a few times. The chain uses TRBV29-1 and TRBJ1-1; D remains unclear. Germline V CDR1 and CDR2: SQVTM, ANQGSEA. CDR3 length equals 9 residues. Here the CDR3 reads CSVRPEAFF. DNA for the CDR3: TGCTCCGTCCGGCCTGAAGCTTTCTTT. The whole variable domain, remainder taken from reference TRBV29-1 and TRBJ1-1, is SAVISQKPSRDICQRGTSLTIQCQVDSQVTMMFWYRQQPGQSLTLIATANQGSEATYESGFVIDKFPISRPNLTFSTLTVSNMSPEDSSIYLCSVRPEAFFGQGTRLTVV.

This clonotype was picked up many times. The chain carries TRBV20-1 and TRBJ2-1; 9 nucleotides line up with TRBD2. Looked up from germline, CDR1 is DFQATT and CDR2 is SNEGSKA (reference sequence). The length of the CDR3 is 15 residues. V lost 4 bases to trimming and J lost 1 base; unmatched junction nucleotides: 5. The CDR3 is CSATLAGASYNEQFF. CDR3 in DNA: TGCAGTGCTACCTTAGCGGGAGCTTCCTACAATGAGCAGTTCTTC.

This clonotype was counted only a few times. The V gene is TRBV7-9, the J gene TRBJ2-5, with D tentatively TRBD2 (6 bases). The germline V gene has CDR1 SEHNR and CDR2 FQNEAQ (reference sequence). The CDR3 extends over 16 amino acids. The V gene lost 5 bases and the J gene lost 5 bases, with 21 bases spanning the gap. CDR3 sequence (DNA): TGTGCCAGCAGCCCAATTTTCACACAACGGGGGGAGACCCAGTACTTC. Amino acid sequence: CASSPIFTQRGETQYF. Supplemented by reference TRBV7-9 and TRBJ2-5, the full variable domain reads DTGVSQNPRHKITKRGQNVTFRCDPISEHNRLYWYRQTLGQGPEFLTYFQNEAQLEKSRLLSDRFSAERPKGSFSTLEIQRTEQGDSAMYLCASSPIFTQRGETQYFGPGTRLLVL.

This clonotype was recorded a few times. The V call is TRBV14, the J call TRBJ1-6; D gene uncertain. Trimming took off 4 bases at V and 7 bases at J, with 11 bases between the two ends. Germline CDR1 and CDR2: SGHDN and FVKESK. This CDR3 is built from 14 residues. This chain's CDR3 is CASSPVVGNSPLHF. CDR3 in DNA: TGTGCCAGCAGCCCAGTGGTGGGGAATTCACCCCTCCACTTT.

The sample holds a few counts of this clonotype. This chain links TRBV14 with TRBJ2-1; 8 bases fit TRBD2. V shed 0 bases, J shed 6 bases, and the junction held 10 bases outside the gene matches. The CDR3 runs to 17 residues. Germline V gene data show CDR1 as SGHDN and CDR2 as FVKESK. For the CDR3, the DNA is TGTGCCAGCAGCCAAGAATTCCAGCGGGAGCCATTCAATGAGCAGTTCTTC. This sequence encodes CASSQEFQREPFNEQFF. Together with reference TRBV14 and TRBJ2-1, the CDR3 gives the full variable domain: EAGVTQFPSHSVIEKGQTVTLRCDPISGHDNLYWYRRVMGKEIKFLLHFVKESKQDESGMPNNRFLAERTGGTYSTLKVQPAELEDSGVYFCASSQEFQREPFNEQFFGPGTRLTVL.

This chain uses TRBV20-1 with TRBJ2-1; no definite D call. Germline lookup yields CDR1 DFQATT and CDR2 SNEGSKA (reference sequence). Trimming removed 5 bases at V and 5 bases at J, with 10 bases between. The CDR3 consists of 12 residues. The CDR3, as DNA: TGCAGTGCTCCTGGAGCCAACAATGAGCAGTTCTTC. This encodes CSAPGANNEQFF.

A remark on this clonotype: A much larger clonotype is one base distant, so this may be a read error. The V call is TRBV29-1, the J call TRBJ2-2; a possible D gene is TRBD1 (7 bases). Trimming removed 3 bases at V and 4 bases at J, with 15 bases between. Per the germline V gene, CDR1 is SQVTM and CDR2 is ANQGSEA. The CDR3 runs 15 residues. For the CDR3, the DNA is TGCAGCGTTGAGGAGGGCAGGGGGAGCACCGGGGAGCTGTTTTTT. Amino acid sequence: CSVEEGRGSTGELFF.

V and J are TRBV20-1 and TRBJ2-7; 8 positions agree with TRBD1. The ends lost 0 bases at V and 7 bases at J; junction bases unmatched: 11. CDR3 length: 15 residues. Per the germline V gene, CDR1 is DFQATT and CDR2 is SNEGSKA (reference sequence). CDR3 nucleotides: TGCAGTGCTAGAGATCTTCGGCAGGGGGCCAGGGAGCAGTACTTC. As protein: CSARDLRQGAREQYF.

This chain links TRBV6-5 with TRBJ2-3, with TRBD1 identical over 8 bases. Germline V gene data show CDR1 as MNHEY and CDR2 as SVGAGI. J was trimmed by 2 bases and V by 1 base; bases with no gene match: 5. CDR3 length equals 16 residues. CDR3: CASSYFQGAFTDTQYF. The CDR3 DNA reads as TGTGCCAGCAGTTACTTTCAGGGGGCTTTCACAGATACGCAGTATTTT.

This clonotype showed up many times. The chain couples TRBV5-4 to TRBJ2-1; 8 bases agree with TRBD2. This CDR3 spans 16 amino acids. Germline loops: CDR1 SGHNT, CDR2 YYREEE (reference sequence). Trimming took 0 bases from V and 8 from J; bases not matched to a gene: 10. CDR3 bases: TGTGCCAGCAGCTTGGCCAGGGGACTAGGCACACATGAGCAGTTCTTC. Its protein is CASSLARGLGTHEQFF. The whole variable domain, filled in from reference TRBV5-4 and TRBJ2-1, reads ETGVTQSPTHLIKTRGQQVTLRCSSQSGHNTVSWYQQALGQGPQFIFQYYREEENGRGNFPPRFSGLQFPNYSSELNVNALELDDSALYLCASSLARGLGTHEQFFGPGTRLTVL.

This clonotype has a count of ten or more. The chain couples TRBV3-1 to TRBJ2-2; maybe TRBD2 (5 bases). The germline CDR1 and CDR2 sequences are LGHDT and YNNKEL (reference sequence). Trimming removed 4 bases from V and 7 bases from J, with 16 bases in between. This CDR3 has 15 amino acids. DNA of the CDR3: TGTGCCAGCAGCCCCCCGTTTTACGGGGACGGGGAGCTGTTTTTT. Its protein is CASSPPFYGDGELFF. Full variable domain (outside the CDR3, taken from reference TRBV3-1 and TRBJ2-2): DTAVSQTPKYLVTQMGNDKSIKCEQNLGHDTMYWYKQDSKKFLKIMFSYNNKELIINETVPNRFSPKSPDKAHLNLHINSLELGDSAVYFCASSPPFYGDGELFFGEGSRLTVL.

This clonotype was counted many times. This sequence joins TRBV12-3 or TRBV12-4 and TRBJ1-5; no clear D gene. V gave up 1 base and J gave up 6 bases, with 10 bases separating them. This CDR3 contains 14 residues. CDR3 in DNA: TGTGCCAGCAGTTTAGGGGTTTGGGGTCAGCCCCAGCATTTT. Residues: CASSLGVWGQPQHF.

This clonotype was found many times. V gene TRBV6-1 combines with J gene TRBJ2-5; maybe TRBD2 (6 bases). Germline CDR1 reads MNHNS; CDR2 reads SASEGT. Between the trimmed V and J ends, which lost 4 bases and 3 bases, there was a span of 9 bases. This CDR3 is 13 amino acids long. The CDR3 here is CASSGGGKETQYF. The CDR3, as DNA: TGTGCCAGCAGTGGGGGCGGGAAAGAGACCCAGTACTTC.

V gene TRBV19 combines with J gene TRBJ2-1, with a weak D call TRBD2 (5 bases). Trimming stripped 0 bases from V and 10 bases from J, with 13 bases between. Per germline, CDR1 LNHDA and CDR2 SQIVND (reference sequence). This CDR3 comprises 14 residues. The DNA for the CDR3 is TGTGCCAGTAGTATAGATCCCGCTAGCTACGAGCAGTTCTTC. Amino acids: CASSIDPASYEQFF.

This clonotype was seen many times. The chain joins TRBV20-1 to TRBJ2-7, with D unclear. CDR1 DFQATT and CDR2 SNEGSKA come from the germline V gene (reference sequence). CDR3 length: 11 residues. V lost 4 bases to trimming and J lost 6 bases, with 10 bases between them. CDR3 protein: CSATGGGEQYV. DNA for the CDR3: TGCAGTGCTACAGGTGGTGGCGAGCAGTACGTC.

This clonotype has a handful of counts. This chain connects TRBV20-1 to TRBJ2-4; D might be TRBD2 (6 bases). This CDR3 has 14 amino acids. V dropped 5 bases and J dropped 8 bases, with 19 bases sitting between them. CDR1 and CDR2 from the germline V gene are DFQATT and SNEGSKA (reference sequence). CDR3 sequence: CSAVVGSTGDIQYF. The DNA for the CDR3 is TGCAGTGCTGTTGTAGGGAGTACGGGGGACATTCAGTACTTC.

V is TRBV6-2 or TRBV6-3 and J is TRBJ2-7, with 9 bases that match TRBD1. Germline loops: CDR1 MNHEY, CDR2 SVGEGT. The J segment lost 7 bases and the V segment lost 8 bases, leaving 15 bases of the junction unmatched. This CDR3 has 15 amino acids. CDR3 region: CASRRTGDPSGEQYF. In DNA form, the CDR3 reads TGTGCCAGCCGAAGGACAGGGGATCCCTCGGGGGAGCAGTACTTC.

There are many counts of this clonotype. J is TRBJ2-2 and V is TRBV27, with D maybe TRBD2 (6 bases). V shed 6 bases and J shed 1 base, with 12 bases lying between them. The CDR3 runs to 15 residues. CDR1 is MNHEY, CDR2 SMNVEV, per germline (reference sequence). The CDR3 sequence: CASSLNSGNTGELFF. The CDR3 nucleotides are TGTGCCAGCAGCCTCAATAGCGGGAACACCGGGGAGCTGTTTTTT.

This clonotype has only a few counts. This chain joins TRBV5-6 and TRBJ1-4; 9 bases align to TRBD1. The CDR3 contains 15 residues. With V trimmed by 2 bases and J by 8 bases, 7 bases remained unmatched. The germline V gene encodes CDR1 SGHDT and CDR2 YYEEEE. The CDR3 DNA follows: TGTGCCAGCAGCTTCGGGGACAGGGCAGACGAAAAACTGTTTTTT. It yields the protein CASSFGDRADEKLFF. Drawing the rest from reference TRBV5-6 and TRBJ1-4, the complete variable domain is DAGVTQSPTHLIKTRGQQVTLRCSPKSGHDTVSWYQQALGQGPQFIFQYYEEEERQRGNFPDRFSGHQFPNYSSELNVNALLLGDSALYLCASSFGDRADEKLFFGSGTQLSVL.